These 9 T cell receptor beta chains share one sample of origin, sequenced in a study of CD8 T cells in ankylosing spondylitis. Study-wide findings and caveats: There was a TCR beta motif, made of several highly homologous variants, that appeared characteristic of ankylosing spondylitis blood.

TCRdb re-called the 5' RACE reads with MiXCR, one entry per CDR3 protein. The sample consists of a few hundred thousand distinct CDR3 sequences, 15% to 20% of them appearing once. These receptors have no identified antigens. Material for sequencing was blood, either unsorted or a sorted T cell fraction (not recorded which). These receptors all come from a male donor with ankylosing spondylitis.

The chain combines TRBV4-1 with TRBJ1-1, with D uncertain. Germline V gene lookup returns CDR1 MGHRA and CDR2 YSYEKL. The CDR3 sequence is 13 residues long. V gave up 4 bases and J gave up 1 base, with 7 bases separating them. CDR3 amino acids: CASSRGANTEAFF. DNA of the CDR3: TGCGCCAGCAGCCGGGGAGCGAACACTGAAGCTTTCTTT.

The chain recombines TRBV20-1 with TRBJ2-2; TRBD2 aligns across 7 bases. CDR3 size: 17 residues. The trim removed 0 bases at V and 1 base at J, leaving 8 bases unmatched. Looked up from germline, CDR1 is DFQATT and CDR2 is SNEGSKA (reference sequence). The CDR3 nucleotides are TGCAGTGCTAGAGATCTCTCGGGAGGCAGGAACACCGGGGAGCTGTTTTTT. The encoded protein is CSARDLSGGRNTGELFF.

This clonotype was detected only a few times. The V call is TRBV5-1, the J call TRBJ2-3, with 7 bases lining up with TRBD2. The J segment lost 0 bases and the V segment lost 0 bases, leaving 4 bases of the junction unmatched. CDR3 length: 16 amino acids. CDR1 SGHRS and CDR2 YFSETQ come from the germline V gene. The CDR3, as DNA: TGCGCCAGCAGCTTGGCGGCTAGCGGTAGCACAGATACGCAGTATTTT. Translation: CASSLAASGSTDTQYF.

This clonotype appeared a few times. The chain links TRBV7-3 to TRBJ2-3; D remains unclear. CDR1 and CDR2 (germline): SGHTA, FQGTGA. There are 13 residues in the CDR3. Trimming pared 0 bases from V and 4 bases from J, leaving 5 bases between. Written as DNA, the CDR3 is TGTGCCAGCAGCTTAACAACCCCAGATACGCAGTATTTT. Translating it yields CASSLTTPDTQYF.

The table lists this clonotype with many counts. The genes are TRBV29-1 and TRBJ2-4; tentative D call: TRBD2 (6 bases). Trimming left V 4 bases short and J 0 bases short, with 13 bases between. The CDR3 totals 15 residues. The germline gives CDR1 SQVTM, CDR2 ANQGSEA. Here the CDR3 reads CSVVGLGGAKNIQYF. CDR3 DNA sequence: TGCAGCGTTGTGGGGCTCGGGGGAGCCAAAAACATTCAGTACTTC.

This chain joins TRBV20-1 and TRBJ2-1; 8 nucleotides agree with TRBD1. Germline-derived CDR1 and CDR2 are DFQATT and SNEGSKA (reference sequence). V was clipped by 4 bases and J by 5 bases; unmatched bases: 4. There are 13 residues in the CDR3. The CDR3: CSAIVDRDNEQFF. CDR3 in DNA: TGCAGTGCTATTGTGGACAGGGACAATGAGCAGTTCTTC.

The CDR3 is CASSHAGLAPYEQYF. CDR3 bases: TGTGCCAGCAGCCACGCGGGGCTCGCCCCCTACGAGCAGTACTTC. This rearrangement joins TRBV7-9 to TRBJ2-7; perhaps TRBD2 as D (6 bases). V was pared by 5 bases and J by 2 bases, with 16 bases between. Germline V CDR1 and CDR2: SEHNR, FQNEAQ (reference sequence). CDR3 length: 15 residues.

DNA of the CDR3: TGCGCCAGCAGCCTGCCCGGGACACCGAACACTGAAGCTTTCTTT. This translates into CASSLPGTPNTEAFF. This chain links TRBV4-1 with TRBJ1-1, with D perhaps matching TRBD1 (6 bases). Trimming took off 4 bases at V and 1 base at J, with 13 bases between the two ends. This CDR3 contains 15 residues. Per germline, CDR1 MGHRA and CDR2 YSYEKL.

The V call is TRBV7-3, the J call TRBJ2-3; 9 nucleotides line up with TRBD2. Germline V gene data show CDR1 as SGHTA and CDR2 as FQGTGA. Germline trimming cut 2 bases from V and 2 bases from J; bases unmatched to any gene: 8. This CDR3 has 17 residues. CDR3 nucleotide sequence: TGTGCCAGCAGCTTACTAGGCAGCGGGGGGCCCACAGATACGCAGTATTTT. Translation gives CASSLLGSGGPTDTQYF.